This T cell receptor (beta chain) is drawn from a study of blood T cell repertoires in COVID-19. Measured with immunoSEQ multiplex PCR; TCRdb has only the in-frame clones, and not every one. The sample lists 65,000 to 85,000 clones, around nine tenths occurring once. The CDR3 covers 17 residues. J was trimmed by 6 bases and V by 0 bases; bases with no gene match: 9. The germline V gene has CDR1 LNHNV and CDR2 YYDKDF (reference sequence). Sequencing was performed on peripheral blood. The TCR was taken from a human donor in a cohort sampled during active COVID-19. The V and J genes are TRBV15 and TRBJ2-3; 10 nucleotides line up with TRBD1. The DNA for the CDR3 is TGTGCCACCAGCAGAGAGGGGCCGGGACAGGGGTGGGATACGCAGTATTTT. It is translated as CATSREGPGQGWDTQYF.